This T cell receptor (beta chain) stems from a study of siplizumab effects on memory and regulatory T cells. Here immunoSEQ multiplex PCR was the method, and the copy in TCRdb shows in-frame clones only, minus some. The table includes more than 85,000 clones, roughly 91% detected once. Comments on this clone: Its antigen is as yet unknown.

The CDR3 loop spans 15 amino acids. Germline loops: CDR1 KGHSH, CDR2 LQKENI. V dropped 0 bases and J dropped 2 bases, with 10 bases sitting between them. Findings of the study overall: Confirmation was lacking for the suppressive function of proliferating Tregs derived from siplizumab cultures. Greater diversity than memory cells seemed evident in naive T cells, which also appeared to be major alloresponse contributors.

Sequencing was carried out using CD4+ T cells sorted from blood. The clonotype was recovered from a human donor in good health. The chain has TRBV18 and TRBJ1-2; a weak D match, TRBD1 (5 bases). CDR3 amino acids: CASSPPGTANYGYTF. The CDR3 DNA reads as TGTGCCAGCTCACCACCCGGGACGGCCAACTATGGCTACACCTTC. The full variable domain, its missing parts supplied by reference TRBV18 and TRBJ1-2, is NAGVMQNPRHLVRRRGQEARLRCSPMKGHSHVYWYRQLPEEGLKFMVYLQKENIIDESGMPKERFSAEFPKEGPSILRIQQVVRGDSAAYFCASSPPGTANYGYTFGSGTRLTVV.